The sequence of this TCR beta chain was determined in a study of cytomegalovirus exposure and HLA in healthy donors. Whole-study results and caveats: It was about 150 TCR beta chains that were listed as cytomegalovirus-associated.

This clone was detected once. Its antigen remains unidentified. The CDR3 consists of 13 residues. Trimming took off 1 base at V and 0 bases at J, with 4 bases between the two ends. In germline, CDR1 is SGDLS, CDR2 YYNGEE. In the PCR, 60 Vbeta and 13 Jbeta primers were used. The data were produced by immunoSEQ multiplex PCR, yet TCRdb's version contains in-frame clones alone and is incomplete. This table holds about 160,000 clones, under 90% found once. The chain carries TRBV9 and TRBJ1-1; D is ambiguous. The TCR comes from a young man in good health and CMV-seronegative. The sequencing sample was made of PBMCs. The CDR3 is CASSVYMNTEAFF. The DNA for the CDR3 is TGTGCCAGCAGCGTATACATGAACACTGAAGCTTTCTTT.